A selection of T cell receptor beta chains follows, all from one sample in a study of control samples from healthy donors and cancer patients. The protocol was immunoSEQ multiplex PCR, while the TCRdb copy is restricted to in-frame clones and leaves out a portion. The data contain 150,000 to 200,000 clones, approximately 86% of them singletons. The specimen sequenced was blood. The receptors originated from a man aged 18 to 30 in good health. Both conserved end residues are part of each CDR3. The D gene is left open where the match is weak.

V,D,J,CDR3,DNA
TRBV5-1,-,TRBJ1-6,CASSLAQAANSPLHF,TGCGCCAGCAGCTTGGCCCAGGCCGCGAATTCACCCCTCCACTTT
TRBV2,-,TRBJ1-5,CASSQQDLSNQPQHF,TGTGCCAGCAGTCAACAGGACTTAAGCAATCAGCCCCAGCATTTT
TRBV6-5,-,TRBJ2-3,CASSYSRGDTQYF,TGTGCCAGCAGTTACTCGAGAGGGGATACGCAGTATTTT
TRBV6-2/TRBV6-3,TRBD1,TRBJ1-3,CASSDAGTASGNTIYF,TGTGCCAGCAGTGACGCCGGGACAGCCTCTGGAAACACCATATATTTT
TRBV7-9,TRBD2,TRBJ2-7,CASSLWAGGTYEQYF,TGTGCCAGCAGCCTGTGGGCGGGGGGGACCTACGAGCAGTACTTC
TRBV30,-,TRBJ2-2,CAWNQEGFFTGELFF,TGTGCCTGGAATCAGGAGGGGTTCTTTACCGGGGAGCTGTTTTTT
TRBV5-6,-,TRBJ1-1,CASSLWARGNTEAFF,TGTGCCAGCAGCTTGTGGGCCAGGGGAAACACTGAAGCTTTCTTT
TRBV9,TRBD1,TRBJ1-2,CASSVGGQGYGYTF,TGTGCCAGCAGCGTCGGTGGACAGGGCTATGGCTACACCTTC
TRBV28,-,TRBJ2-7,CASSFWGYEQYF,TGTGCCAGCAGTTTTTGGGGATACGAGCAGTACTTC
TRBV2,-,TRBJ1-6,CASRDRSSYNSPLHF,TGTGCCAGCAGGGACAGAAGCTCCTATAATTCACCCCTCCACTTT
TRBV7-2,-,TRBJ1-2,CASSSSHLQGYKGYTF,TGTGCCAGCAGCTCCTCCCACCTCCAGGGCTACAAAGGCTACACCTTC
TRBV9,TRBD2,TRBJ2-3,CASSVGASGDTDTQYF,TGTGCCAGCAGCGTAGGCGCTAGCGGGGACACAGATACGCAGTATTTT
TRBV15,TRBD1,TRBJ2-5,CATSTSAGGRETQYF,TGTGCCACCAGCACTTCCGCAGGGGGTCGAGAGACCCAGTACTTC
TRBV19,-,TRBJ1-5,CASSISSYQPQHF,TGTGCCAGTAGTATCTCCAGTTATCAGCCCCAGCATTTT